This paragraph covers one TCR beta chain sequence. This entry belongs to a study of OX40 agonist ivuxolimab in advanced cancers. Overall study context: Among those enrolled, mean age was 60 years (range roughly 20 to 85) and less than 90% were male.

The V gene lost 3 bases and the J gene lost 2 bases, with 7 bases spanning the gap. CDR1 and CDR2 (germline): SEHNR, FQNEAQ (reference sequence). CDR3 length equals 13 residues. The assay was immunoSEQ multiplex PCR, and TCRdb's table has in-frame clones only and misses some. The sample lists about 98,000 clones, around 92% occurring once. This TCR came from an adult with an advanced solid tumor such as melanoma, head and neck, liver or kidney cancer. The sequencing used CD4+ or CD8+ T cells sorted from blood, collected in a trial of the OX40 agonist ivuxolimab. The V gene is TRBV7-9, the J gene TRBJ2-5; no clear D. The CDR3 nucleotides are TGTGCCAGCAGCTTCGACTGGCAAGAGACCCAGTACTTC. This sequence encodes CASSFDWQETQYF.